The 31 T cell receptor beta chains below were found in one sample sequenced in a study of shared clonotypes between healthy human individuals. Cells designated naive CD8 were CD45RO-negative and were positively selected for CCR7, with terminally differentiated effector memory CD45RA+ cells excluded. Using immunoSEQ multiplex PCR, the repertoire was profiled, and TCRdb retains in-frame clones only, with some absent. Of roughly 1,800,000 clones in the sample, about 95% are singletons; the top ten hold approximately 1.2%. The sample consisted of naive CD8+ T cells sorted from blood. Receptors originate from a man between 18 and 29 years old in good health.

V is TRBV9 and J is TRBJ2-4; D perhaps matches TRBD2 (5 bases). V was cut by 0 bases and J by 9 bases, with 10 bases left in between. The CDR3 sequence is 13 residues long. Germline V gene data show CDR1 as SGDLS and CDR2 as YYNGEE. The CDR3 region is CASSVGGSTIQYF. CDR3 in DNA: TGTGCCAGCAGCGTAGGAGGGAGCACCATTCAGTACTTC.

V usage is TRBV19 and J usage is TRBJ2-3; 9 bases align to TRBD2. V dropped 5 bases and J dropped 0; count of bases not matched to a gene: 12. The CDR3 loop spans 18 amino acids. CDR1 and CDR2 from the germline V gene are LNHDA and SQIVND (reference sequence). Written as DNA, the CDR3 is TGTGCCAGTAGTTCTGGTCTAGCGGGGCTTACTAGCACAGATACGCAGTATTTT. It yields the protein CASSSGLAGLTSTDTQYF.

V usage is TRBV28 and J usage is TRBJ2-1, with D maybe TRBD1 (7 bases). V lost 7 bases, J lost 7 bases, and 14 bases lay in between. Germline values: CDR1 MDHEN, CDR2 SYDVKM. The CDR3 totals 13 residues. CDR3 coding DNA: TGTGCCAGCATCCCAGGGGGGAGGAATGAGCAGTTCTTC. Its translation: CASIPGGRNEQFF.

The count of this clone is one. The chain joins TRBV7-6 to TRBJ2-7; 8 bases match TRBD1. This CDR3 comprises 15 residues. The ends lost 5 bases at V and 4 bases at J; junction bases unmatched: 10. The germline V gene has CDR1 SGHVS and CDR2 FNYEAQ. CDR3: CASSAPGQGLYEQYF. The DNA of the CDR3 is TGTGCCAGCAGCGCTCCCGGACAGGGCCTATACGAGCAGTACTTC.

The chain combines TRBV18 with TRBJ2-7, with D perhaps TRBD2 (5 bases). The germline V gene encodes CDR1 KGHSH and CDR2 LQKENI. The CDR3 extends over 11 amino acids. The V gene lost 6 bases and the J gene lost 7 bases, with 10 bases spanning the gap. CDR3 DNA: TGTGCCAGCTCCCAAGGAGGTGAGCAGTACTTC. As protein: CASSQGGEQYF.

Worth noting for this clone: This sample also contains other DNA sequences that code for the same CDR3. The chain employs TRBV6-5 and TRBJ2-5; no clear D. Trimming took 0 bases from V and 4 from J, leaving 6 bases between them. The CDR3 is 13 residues long. Germline lookup yields CDR1 MNHEY and CDR2 SVGAGI. The CDR3 nucleotides are TGTGCCAGCAGTTACTCCTACGGAGAGACCCAGTACTTC. Translation gives CASSYSYGETQYF.

The chain combines TRBV13 with TRBJ1-2; the D gene is possibly TRBD1 (5 bases). The CDR3 has 15 amino acids. CDR1 is PRHDT and CDR2 is FYEKMQ in the germline V gene (reference sequence). V shed 0 bases and J shed 6 bases, with 14 bases lying between them. The CDR3 loop reads CASSLGRGVGNGYTF. The CDR3 coding sequence is TGTGCCAGCAGCTTAGGGAGGGGAGTGGGAAATGGCTACACCTTC. The full variable domain, its missing parts supplied by reference TRBV13 and TRBJ1-2, is AAGVIQSPRHLIKEKRETATLKCYPIPRHDTVYWYQQGPGQDPQFLISFYEKMQSDKGSIPDRFSAQQFSDYHSELNMSSLELGDSALYFCASSLGRGVGNGYTFGSGTRLTVV.

The chain joins TRBV4-3 to TRBJ2-7, with D tentatively TRBD1 (6 bases). V was trimmed by 0 bases and J by 3 bases, leaving 12 bases between them. The CDR3 contains 15 residues. The germline V gene has CDR1 LGHNA and CDR2 YSLEER. CDR3 sequence: CASSQDADSDYEQYF. As DNA, the CDR3 is TGCGCCAGCAGCCAAGATGCGGACAGCGACTACGAGCAGTACTTC.

CDR3 bases: TGTGCCAGCAGTAACAGGGCCCTGAACACCGGGGAGCTGTTTTTT. Translating it yields CASSNRALNTGELFF. The chain carries TRBV27 and TRBJ2-2, with a weak D call TRBD1 (6 bases). With 5 bases removed from V and 1 base from J, the gap between germline ends came to 11 bases. Germline lookup yields CDR1 MNHEY and CDR2 SMNVEV (reference sequence). CDR3 length: 15 residues.

The rearrangement links TRBV4-3 to TRBJ2-1, with D possibly matching TRBD1 (6 bases). V was clipped by 1 base and J by 4 bases, with 17 bases between them. The germline CDR1 and CDR2 sequences are LGHNA and YSLEER. This CDR3 contains 17 residues. The CDR3 DNA reads TGCGCCAGCAGCCAAGTCCCAGGGGATCCACTATACAATGAGCAGTTCTTC. Its protein is CASSQVPGDPLYNEQFF.

The chain uses TRBV4-3 and TRBJ2-2; maybe TRBD1 (5 bases). V lost 3 bases, J lost 1 base, and 6 bases lay in between. The CDR3 covers 14 residues. The germline gives CDR1 LGHNA, CDR2 YSLEER. The CDR3 loop is CASSHQGNTGELFF. DNA of the CDR3: TGCGCCAGCAGCCACCAGGGGAACACCGGGGAGCTGTTTTTT.

For this clone: One junction end disagrees with the germline gene, perhaps due to a read error. The chain combines TRBV7-7 with TRBJ2-1; TRBD2 matches 11 bases. Germline loops: CDR1 SSHAT, CDR2 FNYEAQ (reference sequence). This CDR3 spans 15 amino acids. CDR3 coding DNA: TGTGCTAGCAGCCGACTAGCGGGGTACTACAATGAGCAGTTCTTC. It encodes CASSRLAGYYNEQFF.

This chain connects TRBV27 to TRBJ2-3, with 7 bases lining up with TRBD2. V shed 6 bases, J shed 1 base, and the junction held 10 bases outside the gene matches. Germline V CDR1 and CDR2: MNHEY, SMNVEV (reference sequence). The CDR3 contains 16 residues. The CDR3 reads CASSSRPGGRTDTQYF. CDR3 sequence (DNA): TGTGCCAGCAGCTCCCGACCGGGAGGTCGCACAGATACGCAGTATTTT.

The V call is TRBV7-9, the J call TRBJ2-7, with D tentatively TRBD1 (6 bases). V was cut by 5 bases and J by 6 bases, with 11 bases left in between. Germline CDR1 reads SEHNR; CDR2 reads FQNEAQ (reference sequence). The CDR3 loop spans 12 amino acids. The CDR3 loop is CASSLRGAEQYF. In nucleotides, the CDR3 is TGTGCCAGCAGCCTCAGGGGAGCCGAGCAGTACTTC.

This chain uses TRBV27 with TRBJ1-2, with D possibly TRBD1 on 6 matching bases. The CDR3 contains 15 residues. CDR1 is MNHEY, CDR2 SMNVEV, per germline (reference sequence). V lost 1 base to trimming and J lost 2 bases, with 11 bases between them. CDR3 loop: CASSLLGGLNYGYTF. The CDR3 DNA follows: TGTGCCAGCAGTTTATTAGGGGGGCTGAACTATGGCTACACCTTC.

The J gene is TRBJ2-7, the V gene TRBV13; perhaps TRBD1 as D (5 bases). V gave up 1 base and J gave up 7 bases, with 11 bases separating them. The CDR3 spans 13 residues. Germline V gives CDR1 PRHDT, CDR2 FYEKMQ (reference sequence). CDR3 region: CASSLDQGWEQYF. As DNA, the CDR3 is TGTGCCAGCAGCTTAGATCAGGGATGGGAGCAGTACTTC.

The chain uses TRBV27 and TRBJ2-7, with 9 nucleotides matching TRBD1. CDR3 length equals 14 residues. Germline V lookup: CDR1 MNHEY, CDR2 SMNVEV (reference sequence). V gave up 7 bases and J gave up 5 bases; unmatched junction bases: 9. The CDR3 DNA sequence: TGTGCCAGCACCCCCTTACAGGGGGCGGACGAGCAGTACTTC. Translation gives CASTPLQGADEQYF.

As to this clone: The same CDR3 is also encoded by other DNA sequences in this sample. The rearrangement links TRBV13 to TRBJ2-5, with TRBD2 matching 7 bases. The CDR3 is 13 amino acids. Per germline, CDR1 PRHDT and CDR2 FYEKMQ (reference sequence). The V gene end was trimmed by 5 bases and the J gene end by 5 bases; junction bases not matched to a gene: 5. The CDR3 bases are TGTGCCAGCAGCCCCCCGGGGGGTGAGACCCAGTACTTC. It is translated as CASSPPGGETQYF.

V and J are TRBV27 and TRBJ2-7; D may match TRBD1 or TRBD2 (6 bases each). Germline V CDR1 and CDR2: MNHEY, SMNVEV (reference sequence). V dropped 3 bases and J dropped 2 bases, with 11 bases sitting between them. The CDR3 loop spans 14 amino acids. The CDR3 loop reads CASSFTGAPYEQYF. As DNA, the CDR3 is TGTGCCAGCAGTTTTACGGGGGCCCCCTACGAGCAGTACTTC.

The V gene is TRBV6-6, the J gene TRBJ2-5, with TRBD2 matching over 14 bases. CDR3 size: 16 residues. Trimming at V came to 0 bases and at J to 5 bases, leaving 2 bases not matched to a gene. Germline-derived CDR1 and CDR2 are MNHNY and SVGAGI (reference sequence). CDR3 residues: CASSYSRTSGGETQYF. DNA for the CDR3: TGTGCCAGCAGTTACTCTAGGACTAGCGGGGGGGAGACCCAGTACTTC.

The chain has TRBV13 and TRBJ2-7; TRBD1 matches 7 bases. With 4 bases clipped from V and 3 bases from J, the junction kept 9 bases outside the gene matches. CDR3 length equals 15 residues. Germline V gene sequence: CDR1 PRHDT, CDR2 FYEKMQ (reference sequence). The DNA for the CDR3 is TGTGCCAGCAGCTCCTCGGGACAGAGACACTACGAGCAGTACTTC. Its translation: CASSSSGQRHYEQYF.

This clone was found once. The V call is TRBV13, the J call TRBJ2-6; D gene unclear. The CDR3 has 14 residues. Per the germline V gene, CDR1 is PRHDT and CDR2 is FYEKMQ (reference sequence). V lost 6 bases, J lost 4 bases, and 10 bases lay in between. The DNA of the CDR3 is TGTGCCAGCAGGTTCGGAGCCGGGGCCAACGTCCTGACTTTC. Amino acids: CASRFGAGANVLTF.

This clone occurred once. V and J are TRBV27 and TRBJ2-7; 7 nucleotides match TRBD2. V trimming: 2 bases; J trimming: 5 bases; junction bases outside the gene matches: 3. The CDR3 sequence is 13 residues long. Looked up from germline, CDR1 is MNHEY and CDR2 is SMNVEV (reference sequence). CDR3 sequence: CASSLGLGNEQYF. The CDR3 DNA follows: TGTGCCAGCAGTTTAGGACTAGGCAACGAGCAGTACTTC.

The chain has TRBV5-5 and TRBJ1-2; TRBD1 aligns across 9 bases. Germline CDR1 reads SGHKS; CDR2 reads YYEKEE (reference sequence). This CDR3 spans 15 amino acids. The V gene end was trimmed by 2 bases and the J gene end by 8 bases; junction bases not matched to a gene: 10. The CDR3 DNA is TGTGCCAGCAGCTTAGACACAGGGGGCCTAGGCGGCTACACCTTC. Translated: CASSLDTGGLGGYTF.

J is TRBJ2-1 and V is TRBV14; either TRBD1 or TRBD2 may fit D (6 bases each). CDR3 length equals 15 residues. Per germline, CDR1 SGHDN and CDR2 FVKESK. V shed 0 bases and J shed 4 bases, with 10 bases lying between them. CDR3 amino acids: CASSQDTGAYNEQFF. The DNA of the CDR3 is TGTGCCAGCAGCCAAGATACGGGGGCATACAATGAGCAGTTCTTC.

The chain recombines TRBV2 with TRBJ2-3; 7 bases map to TRBD1. V shed 10 bases, J shed 2 bases, and the junction held 6 bases outside the gene matches. Germline CDR1 and CDR2: SNHLY and FYNNEI. This CDR3 spans 13 amino acids. CDR3 loop: CANATGHTDTQYF. The CDR3 DNA reads TGTGCCAATGCGACAGGGCACACAGATACGCAGTATTTT.

CDR3 sequence reads: CASSVEGRANYGYTF. CDR3 nucleotides: TGTGCCAGCAGCGTAGAGGGACGGGCGAACTATGGCTACACCTTC. This chain connects TRBV9 to TRBJ1-2; TRBD1 is a possible D gene (5 bases). Germline V CDR1 and CDR2: SGDLS, YYNGEE. Trimming cost V 0 bases and J 2 bases, with 11 bases left between them. This CDR3 comprises 15 residues.

For this clone: The identical CDR3 is also encoded by other nucleotide sequences in the sample. The chain combines TRBV30 with TRBJ2-7, with 10 positions matching TRBD1. CDR1 GTSNPN and CDR2 SVGIG come from the germline V gene (reference sequence). The CDR3 totals 14 residues. V lost 2 bases, J lost 1 base, and 2 bases stayed unmatched. The CDR3 region is CAWSQGQGSYEQYF. The DNA of the CDR3 is TGTGCCTGGAGTCAGGGACAGGGGTCCTACGAGCAGTACTTC.

V gene TRBV28 combines with J gene TRBJ1-4, with a possible D match to TRBD1 (5 bases). CDR1 MDHEN and CDR2 SYDVKM come from the germline V gene. The germline V and J ends were trimmed by 6 bases and 5 bases, with 19 bases remaining between them. The CDR3 is 16 residues long. This chain's CDR3 is CASRLDTRGGNEKLFF. The CDR3 region has the DNA TGTGCCAGCAGACTCGACACCCGGGGGGGGAATGAAAAACTGTTTTTT.

The J gene is TRBJ2-1, the V gene TRBV30; 9 nucleotides align to TRBD2. The CDR3 extends over 13 amino acids. V dropped 0 bases and J dropped 10; count of bases not matched to a gene: 4. Germline-derived CDR1 and CDR2 are GTSNPN and SVGIG (reference sequence). This CDR3 reads CAWSVTTSGEQFF. In nucleotides, the CDR3 is TGTGCCTGGAGTGTAACAACTAGCGGGGAGCAGTTCTTC.

As regards this clone: At the DNA level, this CDR3 is encoded by other sequences in the same sample as well. The chain recombines TRBV19 with TRBJ1-5, with D hard to call. The CDR3 totals 14 residues. Looked up from germline, CDR1 is LNHDA and CDR2 is SQIVND (reference sequence). V gave up 2 bases and J gave up 4 bases, with 9 bases separating them. The chain's CDR3 is CASSIRDTNQPQHF. DNA for the CDR3: TGTGCCAGTAGTATACGCGACACAAATCAGCCCCAGCATTTT.